Listed below are T cell receptor beta chains from one sample, sequenced in a study of cytomegalovirus exposure and HLA in healthy donors. The table came from immunoSEQ multiplex PCR; TCRdb's copy has only in-frame clones and leaves some out. The data hold 65,000 to 80,000 clones, with 94% observed a single time. The material sequenced was PBMCs. The source of these receptors is a woman under 30 in good health and CMV-seropositive. The CDR3 runs from the conserved cysteine through the conserved F or W. The D gene is left open where the match is weak. Clone size is stated in some rows and not others, as once, few, many or a class when expanded.

v_gene,j_gene,d_gene,abundance,len,CDR3aa,CDR3nt
TRBV5-1,TRBJ2-3,TRBD2,-,14,CASSFAGGQDTQYF,TGCGCCAGCAGCTTTGCGGGAGGGCAAGATACGCAGTATTTT
TRBV11-2,TRBJ2-4,TRBD1,-,13,CASSGDRGDIQYF,TGTGCCAGCAGCGGCGACAGGGGAGACATTCAGTACTTC
TRBV21-1,TRBJ2-2,-,-,15,CANAGHGRGTGELFF,TGTGCCAACGCCGGACACGGGCGAGGCACCGGGGAGCTGTTTTTT
TRBV4-1,TRBJ2-7,TRBD1,-,14,CASSQDTGAYEQYF,TGCGCCAGCAGCCAAGATACAGGGGCCTACGAGCAGTACTTC
TRBV6-6,TRBJ2-3,-,-,15,CASNSGLADTDTQYF,TGTGCCAGCAACTCGGGACTCGCTGACACAGATACGCAGTATTTT
TRBV7-3,TRBJ2-5,TRBD2,-,17,CASSSGLAGGIQETQYF,TGTGCCAGCAGCTCCGGACTAGCGGGAGGGATACAAGAGACCCAGTACTTC
TRBV7-3,TRBJ2-7,-,-,19,CASSYSTRPSSQGEDEQYF,TGTGCCAGCAGCTACTCAACTCGGCCCTCCTCACAGGGAGAGGACGAGCAGTACTTC
TRBV4-1,TRBJ2-5,TRBD1,-,14,CASSQGQGEETQYF,TGCGCCAGCAGCCAAGGCCAGGGGGAAGAGACCCAGTACTTC
TRBV7-9,TRBJ2-7,TRBD2,-,14,CASSLAAGGPEQYF,TGTGCCAGCAGCTTAGCGGCGGGAGGGCCCGAGCAGTACTTC
TRBV2,TRBJ1-6,-,-,15,CASRAESSYNSPLHF,TGTGCCAGCAGGGCGGAAAGCTCCTATAATTCACCCCTCCACTTT
TRBV9,TRBJ1-2,TRBD1,-,17,CASSVNKGTGVFYGYTF,TGTGCCAGCAGCGTAAATAAGGGGACAGGTGTTTTCTATGGCTACACCTTC
TRBV19,TRBJ1-5,TRBD1,-,14,CASSKQQGDQPQHF,TGTGCCAGTAGTAAACAGCAGGGGGATCAGCCCCAGCATTTT
TRBV27,TRBJ1-4,-,-,16,CASSKGEHATNEKLFF,TGTGCCAGCAGTAAGGGGGAGCATGCAACTAATGAAAAACTGTTTTTT
TRBV11-2,TRBJ2-1,TRBD2,once,18,CASSLDPPGTSGRNEQFF,TGTGCCAGCAGCTTAGACCCCCCCGGGACTAGCGGGAGGAATGAGCAGTTCTTC
TRBV27,TRBJ2-1,TRBD2,-,16,CASSLSSGDTYNEQFF,TGTGCCAGCAGTTTATCCAGCGGGGATACCTACAATGAGCAGTTCTTC
TRBV5-1,TRBJ2-7,TRBD1,once,15,CASSLEAGGAYEQYF,TGCGCCAGCAGCTTGGAGGCAGGGGGCGCTTACGAGCAGTACTTC
TRBV11-3,TRBJ2-2,TRBD1,-,15,CASTGQGPGTGELFF,TGTGCCAGCACCGGACAGGGACCAGGGACCGGGGAGCTGTTTTTT
TRBV7-2,TRBJ2-7,-,-,12,CASSRTTYEQYF,TGTGCCAGCAGCCGGACTACCTACGAGCAGTACTTC
TRBV5-6,TRBJ1-2,TRBD1,-,13,CASSLLGTGVYTF,TGTGCCAGCAGCTTGTTAGGGACAGGGGTGTACACCTTC
TRBV2,TRBJ2-1,TRBD2,-,13,CASRAGINNEQFF,TGTGCCAGCAGAGCGGGAATCAACAATGAGCAGTTCTTC
TRBV29-1,TRBJ2-5,TRBD2,-,14,CSAGTSGGEETQYF,TGCAGCGCCGGGACTAGCGGGGGGGAAGAGACCCAGTACTTC
TRBV6-5,TRBJ1-4,-,-,15,CASSRNGQTNEKLFF,TGTGCCAGCAGTCGAAATGGACAGACTAATGAAAAACTGTTTTTT
TRBV2,TRBJ2-7,TRBD1,-,15,CASSEELETGLEQYF,TGTGCCAGCAGTGAAGAGTTGGAGACAGGGCTCGAGCAGTACTTC
TRBV30,TRBJ1-1,-,-,13,CAWTHGRDTEAFF,TGTGCCTGGACCCACGGGAGGGACACTGAAGCTTTCTTT
TRBV7-2,TRBJ2-7,TRBD1,-,15,CASSFGDRESYEQYF,TGTGCCAGCAGCTTCGGGGACAGGGAATCCTACGAGCAGTACTTC
TRBV4-1,TRBJ2-1,TRBD2,-,16,CASSQPSGRAVDEQFF,TGCGCCAGCAGCCAACCTAGCGGGAGGGCTGTGGATGAGCAGTTCTTC
TRBV4-1,TRBJ1-5,-,-,15,CASSQDGGRNQPQHF,TGCGCCAGCAGCCAAGACGGGGGGAGGAATCAGCCCCAGCATTTT
TRBV28,TRBJ2-1,-,-,15,CASSLWGARGDEQFF,TGTGCCAGCAGTTTATGGGGGGCGAGAGGGGATGAGCAGTTCTTC
TRBV25-1,TRBJ2-1,TRBD1,-,12,CASGYRGNEQFF,TGTGCCAGCGGGTACAGGGGCAATGAGCAGTTCTTC
TRBV7-2,TRBJ1-2,-,few,14,CASSLASGDHGYTF,TGTGCCAGCAGCTTAGCTTCCGGGGATCATGGCTACACCTTC
TRBV2,TRBJ2-2,TRBD1,-,16,CASTWKGDRFAGELFF,TGTGCCAGCACCTGGAAGGGGGACAGGTTTGCCGGGGAGCTGTTTTTT
TRBV30,TRBJ1-2,-,-,12,CAWGRAYFGYTF,TGTGCCTGGGGGAGAGCTTACTTTGGCTACACCTTC
TRBV7-8,TRBJ2-5,-,-,15,CASSPSGVAQETQYF,TGTGCCAGCAGCCCTTCGGGGGTGGCCCAAGAGACCCAGTACTTC
TRBV6-6,TRBJ2-7,-,-,16,CASSYSLRDWGYEQYF,TGTGCCAGCAGTTACTCCTTGCGGGACTGGGGTTACGAGCAGTACTTC
TRBV4-1,TRBJ1-5,-,few,16,CASSQGLTDPGQPQHF,TGCGCCAGCAGCCAAGGATTGACAGATCCCGGGCAGCCCCAGCATTTT
TRBV27,TRBJ2-1,TRBD2,-,15,CASSLTSVSRNEQFF,TGTGCCAGCAGTTTGACTAGCGTCAGTCGGAATGAGCAGTTCTTC
TRBV7-9,TRBJ1-1,-,-,14,CASIGQGSNTEAFF,TGTGCCAGCATCGGGCAGGGATCGAACACTGAAGCTTTCTTT
TRBV11-2,TRBJ2-7,-,-,16,CASSPPGRGSFYEQYF,TGTGCCAGCAGCCCGCCAGGCAGGGGATCCTTCTACGAGCAGTACTTC
TRBV5-1,TRBJ2-1,-,-,14,CASSLGLIDNEQFF,TGCGCCAGCAGCTTAGGACTAATCGACAATGAGCAGTTCTTC
TRBV18,TRBJ1-5,TRBD1,-,17,CASSPPGGGNGNQPQHF,TGTGCCAGCTCACCACCAGGAGGGGGCAATGGCAATCAGCCCCAGCATTTT
TRBV2,TRBJ1-5,-,-,16,CASSRSPGQHNQPQHF,TGTGCCAGCAGCCGTTCCCCGGGACAACACAATCAGCCCCAGCATTTT
TRBV9,TRBJ2-7,-,-,14,CASSTDSENYEQYF,TGTGCCAGCAGCACCGACTCGGAAAACTACGAGCAGTACTTC
TRBV6-5,TRBJ2-7,-,once,14,CASSPRGGGYEQYF,TGTGCCAGCAGTCCCCGAGGGGGGGGATACGAGCAGTACTTC
TRBV7-2,TRBJ1-2,-,-,14,CASSSQPEVKGYTF,TGTGCCAGCAGCTCCCAACCCGAGGTGAAGGGCTACACCTTC
TRBV7-7,TRBJ1-5,-,-,18,CASSLGGRYINSNQPQHF,TGTGCCAGCAGCTTGGGGGGACGTTACATTAATAGCAATCAGCCCCAGCATTTT
TRBV9,TRBJ1-3,TRBD1,once,18,CASSVEGQGVSSGNTIYF,TGTGCCAGCAGCGTAGAAGGACAGGGGGTATCATCTGGAAACACCATATATTTT
TRBV6-5,TRBJ1-2,TRBD1,-,13,CASSPNRDSFWAF,TGTGCCAGCAGCCCCAATCGGGACAGCTTTTGGGCATTC
TRBV15,TRBJ2-1,-,-,14,CATSRDRGRYEQFF,TGTGCCACCAGCAGAGATCGGGGGAGATATGAGCAGTTCTTC
TRBV2,TRBJ2-1,TRBD2,-,17,CASSEARRGETNHEQFF,TGTGCCAGCAGTGAAGCGCGGCGGGGGGAAACAAACCATGAGCAGTTCTTC
TRBV6-1,TRBJ2-1,TRBD2,-,11,CASSGREGPFF,TGTGCCAGCAGTGGGCGGGAGGGCCCGTTCTTC
TRBV5-1,TRBJ2-3,TRBD2,-,16,CASSSPSSGSADTQYF,TGCGCCAGCAGCTCCCCCTCTAGCGGGAGTGCAGATACGCAGTATTTT
TRBV6-6,TRBJ2-7,-,-,15,CASSYSARSSYEQYF,TGTGCCAGCAGTTACTCGGCCAGGTCCTCCTACGAGCAGTACTTC
TRBV7-2,TRBJ1-6,TRBD1,-,14,CASRRDREVSPLHF,TGTGCCAGCAGACGGGACAGGGAGGTGTCACCCCTCCACTTT
TRBV5-4,TRBJ2-5,TRBD2,-,18,CASSFPGTSGGVGETQYF,TGTGCCAGCAGCTTTCCCGGGACTAGCGGGGGGGTTGGGGAGACCCAGTACTTC
TRBV10-3,TRBJ2-1,-,-,15,CAISDRGGPSHEQFF,TGTGCCATCAGTGATAGGGGGGGGCCTTCCCATGAGCAGTTCTTC
TRBV29-1,TRBJ2-7,-,-,13,CSTRRGVSGEQYF,TGCAGTACCCGACGCGGGGTTTCGGGCGAGCAGTACTTC
TRBV7-2,TRBJ1-3,-,-,16,CASSLGAARSGNTIYF,TGTGCCAGCAGCTTAGGGGCAGCCCGCTCTGGAAACACCATATATTTT
TRBV11-2,TRBJ2-7,-,-,12,CASSFGDSQVNF,TGTGCCAGCAGCTTCGGTGACAGCCAGGTGAACTTC
TRBV2,TRBJ2-6,TRBD1,-,17,CASRGLKGAGGANVLTF,TGTGCCAGCCGAGGGTTGAAGGGGGCAGGGGGGGCCAACGTCCTGACTTTC